These 10 T cell receptor beta chains originate from one sample sequenced in a study of shared clonotypes between healthy human individuals. Libraries were prepared by immunoSEQ multiplex PCR; TCRdb keeps only in-frame clonotypes and omits some of them. Among around 1.9 million clones, over 85% were seen once, and the ten largest hold over 1.5%. Naive CD8 populations comprised CD45RO-negative cells positively selected for CCR7, excluding terminally differentiated effector memory CD45RA+ cells. Sequenced material: naive CD8+ T cells from PBMCs. The receptor set was obtained from a young man in good health. Some clones in this sample may be carry-over from other donors' samples.

The gene calls are TRBV6-1 and TRBJ2-7; the match to TRBD1 covers 9 bases. The CDR3 extends over 16 amino acids. J gave up 4 bases and V 4 bases, and 11 bases lay outside the gene matches. Germline V gene lookup returns CDR1 MNHNS and CDR2 SASEGT. CDR3: CASSAVPGQGIYEQYF. CDR3 in DNA: TGTGCCAGCAGTGCAGTCCCGGGACAGGGAATATACGAGCAGTACTTC.

DNA for the CDR3: TGCGCCAGCAGCGTGGACAGAAATGGCTACACCTTC. Translation: CASSVDRNGYTF. V gene TRBV5-1 combines with J gene TRBJ1-2; D might be TRBD1 (6 bases). The CDR3 spans 12 residues. Germline V CDR1 and CDR2: SGHRS, YFSETQ. The ends were cut back, 4 bases at V and 6 bases at J, with 10 bases in the middle.

This clone has just one count. V gene TRBV28 combines with J gene TRBJ1-1; D gene unclear. The CDR3 loop spans 13 amino acids. The germline gives CDR1 MDHEN, CDR2 SYDVKM. V was shortened by 5 bases and J by 1 base, with 8 bases between the two germline ends. The CDR3 protein is CASSPPPNTEAFF. The CDR3 DNA follows: TGTGCCAGCAGTCCACCCCCGAACACTGAAGCTTTCTTT.

The chain has TRBV9 and TRBJ2-3, with D possibly matching TRBD2 (5 bases). The CDR3 contains 14 residues. CDR1 is SGDLS and CDR2 is YYNGEE in the germline V gene. V lost 4 bases and J lost 4, with 13 bases in between. This chain's CDR3 is CASSQNGEADTQYF. The CDR3, as DNA: TGTGCCAGCAGCCAAAACGGGGAAGCAGATACGCAGTATTTT.

The gene calls are TRBV27 and TRBJ2-3; 8 bases agree with TRBD1. Germline CDR1 reads MNHEY; CDR2 reads SMNVEV (reference sequence). CDR3 length equals 16 residues. Germline trimming cut 3 bases from V and 3 bases from J; bases unmatched to any gene: 8. Written as DNA, the CDR3 is TGTGCCAGCAGTTTTGGACAGGGTCGTCCAACAGATACGCAGTATTTT. This codes for CASSFGQGRPTDTQYF.

The chain links TRBV27 to TRBJ2-2, with 10 bases that match TRBD1. V dropped 6 bases and J dropped 2; count of bases not matched to a gene: 9. The V gene's germline CDR1 is MNHEY and CDR2 SMNVEV (reference sequence). This CDR3 has 17 amino acids. The CDR3 loop reads CASSDRDRGFNTGELFF. The DNA for the CDR3 is TGTGCCAGCAGCGACCGGGACAGGGGTTTCAACACCGGGGAGCTGTTTTTT.

This clone has only one observation. The rearrangement links TRBV15 to TRBJ2-5; D perhaps matches TRBD2 (6 bases). Trimming took off 4 bases at V and 6 bases at J, with 15 bases between the two ends. CDR1 and CDR2 from the germline V gene are LNHNV and YYDKDF (reference sequence). This CDR3 has 14 residues. The CDR3 here is CATSKGTLKKTQYF. The CDR3 DNA is TGTGCCACCAGCAAGGGGACTTTAAAGAAGACCCAGTACTTC.

The table lists this clone with a count of one. The chain joins TRBV28 to TRBJ2-3; D is ambiguous. This CDR3 has 15 residues. Germline assignment: CDR1 MDHEN and CDR2 SYDVKM. V dropped 0 bases and J dropped 3 bases, with 10 bases sitting between them. This chain's CDR3 is CASSLWGKTTDTQYF. The CDR3 DNA reads TGTGCCAGCAGTTTATGGGGCAAGACGACAGATACGCAGTATTTT.

Concerning this clone: Other DNA sequences in this sample translate to the same CDR3. V is TRBV27 and J is TRBJ1-5; D gene ambiguous. CDR3 length equals 12 residues. V lost 1 base and J 6 bases, leaving 4 bases between the germline ends. CDR1 is MNHEY and CDR2 is SMNVEV in the germline V gene (reference sequence). CDR3 DNA sequence: TGTGCCAGCAGTTTATTTGGTCAGCCCCAGCATTTT. This sequence encodes CASSLFGQPQHF.

This clone occurred once. The chain is built from TRBV2 and TRBJ2-7, with a tentative D call TRBD2 (6 bases). From germline, CDR1 is SNHLY and CDR2 FYNNEI. CDR3 size: 15 residues. V was shortened by 4 bases and J by 3 bases, with 16 bases between the two germline ends. The CDR3 region has the DNA TGTGCCAGCAGTGGGGAGGCCTACTCCTACTACGAGCAGTACTTC. Amino acids: CASSGEAYSYYEQYF.